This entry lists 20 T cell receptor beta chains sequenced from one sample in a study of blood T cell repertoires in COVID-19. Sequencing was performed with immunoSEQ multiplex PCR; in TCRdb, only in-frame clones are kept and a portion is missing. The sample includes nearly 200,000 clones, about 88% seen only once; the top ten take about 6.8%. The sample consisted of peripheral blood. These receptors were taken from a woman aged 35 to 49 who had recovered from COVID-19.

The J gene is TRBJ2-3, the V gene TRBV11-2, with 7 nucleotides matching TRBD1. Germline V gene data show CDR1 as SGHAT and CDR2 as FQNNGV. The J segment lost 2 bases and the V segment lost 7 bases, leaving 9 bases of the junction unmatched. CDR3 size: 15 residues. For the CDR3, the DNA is TGTGCCAGCATCAGACAGGGCTACCACACAGATACGCAGTATTTT. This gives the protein CASIRQGYHTDTQYF.

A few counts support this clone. The CDR3 loop reads CATQGQGEYGYTF. The CDR3 nucleotides read TGTGCCACGCAAGGACAGGGGGAGTATGGCTACACCTTC. The rearrangement uses TRBV27 and TRBJ1-2, with TRBD1 matching 10 bases. The V gene end was trimmed by 10 bases and the J gene end by 5 bases; junction bases not matched to a gene: 7. Germline lookup yields CDR1 MNHEY and CDR2 SMNVEV (reference sequence). CDR3 length equals 13 residues.

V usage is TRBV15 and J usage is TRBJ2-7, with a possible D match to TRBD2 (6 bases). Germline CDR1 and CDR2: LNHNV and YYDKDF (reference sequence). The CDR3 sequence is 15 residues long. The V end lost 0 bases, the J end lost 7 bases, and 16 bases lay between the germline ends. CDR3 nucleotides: TGTGCCACCAGCAGAGATGTTTCCTTTGCGGGGGAGCAGTACTTC. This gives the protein CATSRDVSFAGEQYF.

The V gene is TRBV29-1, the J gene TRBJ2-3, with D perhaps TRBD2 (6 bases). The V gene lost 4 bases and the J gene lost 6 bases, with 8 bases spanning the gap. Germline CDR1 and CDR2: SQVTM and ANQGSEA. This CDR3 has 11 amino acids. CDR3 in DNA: TGCAGCGTTGTCCGGGGGGATACGCAGTATTTT. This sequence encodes CSVVRGDTQYF.

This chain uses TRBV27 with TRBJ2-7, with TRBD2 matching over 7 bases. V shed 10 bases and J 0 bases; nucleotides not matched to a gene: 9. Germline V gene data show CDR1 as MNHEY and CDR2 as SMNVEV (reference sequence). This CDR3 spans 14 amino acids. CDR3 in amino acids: CATLGGYGSYEQYF. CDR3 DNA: TGTGCCACCCTGGGGGGGTACGGCTCCTACGAGCAGTACTTC.

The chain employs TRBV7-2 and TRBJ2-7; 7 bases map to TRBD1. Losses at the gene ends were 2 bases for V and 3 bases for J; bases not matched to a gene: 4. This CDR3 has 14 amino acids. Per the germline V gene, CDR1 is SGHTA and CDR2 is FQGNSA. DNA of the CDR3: TGTGCCAGCAGCTTACACCAGGGGGACTACGAGCAGTACTTC. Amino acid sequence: CASSLHQGDYEQYF. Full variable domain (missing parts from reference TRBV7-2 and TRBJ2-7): GAGVSQSPSNKVTEKGKDVELRCDPISGHTALYWYRQSLGQGLEFLIYFQGNSAPDKSGLPSDRFSAERTGGSVSTLTIQRTQQEDSAVYLCASSLHQGDYEQYFGPGTRLTVT.

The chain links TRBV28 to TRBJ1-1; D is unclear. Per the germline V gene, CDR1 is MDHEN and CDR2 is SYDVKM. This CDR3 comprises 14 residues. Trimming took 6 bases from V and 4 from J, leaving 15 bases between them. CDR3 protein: CASRTPLGGTEAFF. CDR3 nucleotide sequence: TGTGCCAGCAGGACCCCTCTGGGAGGCACTGAAGCTTTCTTT.

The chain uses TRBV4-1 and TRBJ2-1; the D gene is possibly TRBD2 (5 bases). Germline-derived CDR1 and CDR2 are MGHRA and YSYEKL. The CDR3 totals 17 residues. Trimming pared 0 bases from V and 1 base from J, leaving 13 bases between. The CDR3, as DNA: TGCGCCAGCAGCCAAGAAATGGTACCGGGATCCTACAATGAGCAGTTCTTC. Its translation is CASSQEMVPGSYNEQFF.

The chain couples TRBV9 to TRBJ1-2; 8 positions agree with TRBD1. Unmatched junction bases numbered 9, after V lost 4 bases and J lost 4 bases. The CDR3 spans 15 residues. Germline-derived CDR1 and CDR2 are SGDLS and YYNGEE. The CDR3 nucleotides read TGTGCCAGCAGCTCCCGGGACAGGCCGTTCTATGGCTACACCTTC. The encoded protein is CASSSRDRPFYGYTF.

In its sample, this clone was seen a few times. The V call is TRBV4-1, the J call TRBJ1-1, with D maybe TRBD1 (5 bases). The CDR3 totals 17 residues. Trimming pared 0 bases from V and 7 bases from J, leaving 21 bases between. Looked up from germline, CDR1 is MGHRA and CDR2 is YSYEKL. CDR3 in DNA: TGCGCCAGCAGCCAAGATCTGTTCGGAGTGGGGGGGAATGAAGCTTTCTTT. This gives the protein CASSQDLFGVGGNEAFF.

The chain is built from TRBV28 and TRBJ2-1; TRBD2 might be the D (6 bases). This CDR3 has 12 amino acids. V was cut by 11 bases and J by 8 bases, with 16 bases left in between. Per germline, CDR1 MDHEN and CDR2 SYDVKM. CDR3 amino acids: CACGTPGYEQFF. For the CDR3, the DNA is TGTGCCTGCGGGACTCCGGGGTATGAGCAGTTCTTC. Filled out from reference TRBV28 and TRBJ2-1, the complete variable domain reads DVKVTQSSRYLVKRTGEKVFLECVQDMDHENMFWYRQDPGLGLRLIYFSYDVKMKEKGDIPEGYSVSREKKERFSLILESASTNQTSMYLCACGTPGYEQFFGPGTRLTVL.

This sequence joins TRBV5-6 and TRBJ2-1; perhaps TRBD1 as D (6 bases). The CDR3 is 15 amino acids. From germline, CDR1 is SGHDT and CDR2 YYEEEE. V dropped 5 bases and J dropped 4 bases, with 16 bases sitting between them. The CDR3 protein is CASSYETGTYNEQFF. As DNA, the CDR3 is TGTGCCAGCAGTTATGAAACCGGGACATACAATGAGCAGTTCTTC.

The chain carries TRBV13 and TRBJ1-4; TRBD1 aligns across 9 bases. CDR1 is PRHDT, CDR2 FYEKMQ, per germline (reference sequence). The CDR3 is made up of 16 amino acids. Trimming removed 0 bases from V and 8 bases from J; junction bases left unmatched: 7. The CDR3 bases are TGTGCCAGCAGCTTAGGCACAGGGGGCGCGAGGGAAAAACTGTTTTTT. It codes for CASSLGTGGAREKLFF. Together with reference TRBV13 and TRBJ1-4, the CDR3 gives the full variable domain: AAGVIQSPRHLIKEKRETATLKCYPIPRHDTVYWYQQGPGQDPQFLISFYEKMQSDKGSIPDRFSAQQFSDYHSELNMSSLELGDSALYFCASSLGTGGAREKLFFGSGTQLSVL.

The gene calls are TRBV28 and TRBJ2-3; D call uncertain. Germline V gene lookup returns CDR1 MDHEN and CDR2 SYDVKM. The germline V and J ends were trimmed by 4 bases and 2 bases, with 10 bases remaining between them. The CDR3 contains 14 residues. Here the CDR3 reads CASSSPADTDTQYF. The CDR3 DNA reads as TGTGCCAGCAGTTCCCCGGCGGACACAGATACGCAGTATTTT.

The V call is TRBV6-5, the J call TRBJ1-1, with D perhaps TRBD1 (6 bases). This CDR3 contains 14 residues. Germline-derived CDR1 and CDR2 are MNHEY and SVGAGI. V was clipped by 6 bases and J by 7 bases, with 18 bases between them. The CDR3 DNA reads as TGTGCCAGCAGATCTTCGGGGGGCCCCGATGAAGCTTTCTTT. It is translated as CASRSSGGPDEAFF.

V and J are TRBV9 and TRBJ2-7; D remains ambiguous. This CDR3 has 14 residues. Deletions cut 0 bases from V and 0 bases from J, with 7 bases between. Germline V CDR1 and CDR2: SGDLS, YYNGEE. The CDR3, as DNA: TGTGCCAGCAGCGTAGAAGAGGCCTCCTACGAGCAGTACTTC. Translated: CASSVEEASYEQYF. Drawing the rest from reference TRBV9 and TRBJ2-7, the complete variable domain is DSGVTQTPKHLITATGQRVTLRCSPRSGDLSVYWYQQSLDQGLQFLIQYYNGEERAKGNILERFSAQQFPDLHSELNLSSLELGDSALYFCASSVEEASYEQYFGPGTRLTVT.

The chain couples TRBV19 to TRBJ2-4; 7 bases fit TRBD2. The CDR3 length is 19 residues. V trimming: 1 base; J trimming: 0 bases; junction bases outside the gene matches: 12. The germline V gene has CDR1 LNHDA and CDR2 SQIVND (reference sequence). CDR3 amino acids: CASSIVGLGLAVAKNIQYF. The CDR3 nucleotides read TGTGCCAGTAGTATAGTAGGACTAGGGCTAGCGGTAGCCAAAAACATTCAGTACTTC.

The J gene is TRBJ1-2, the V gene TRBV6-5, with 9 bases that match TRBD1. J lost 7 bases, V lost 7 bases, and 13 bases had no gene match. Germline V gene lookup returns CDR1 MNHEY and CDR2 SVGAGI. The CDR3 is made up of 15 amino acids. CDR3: CASIPRGDREGGYTF. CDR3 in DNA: TGTGCCAGCATTCCTAGGGGGGACAGGGAAGGTGGCTACACCTTC.

The DNA of the CDR3 is TGTGCTAGTGGTTTGGAGGGGAACTATGGCTACACCTTC. Residues: CASGLEGNYGYTF. The chain has TRBV12-5 and TRBJ1-2; a possible D gene is TRBD1 (5 bases). The CDR3 runs 13 residues. Trimming removed 1 base from V and 2 bases from J, with 5 bases in between. Germline V gives CDR1 LGHNT, CDR2 FRNRAP. Variable domain in full (rest from reference TRBV12-5 and TRBJ1-2): DARVTQTPRHKVTEMGQEVTMRCQPILGHNTVFWYRQTMMQGLELLAYFRNRAPLDDSGMPKDRFSAEMPDATLATLKIQPSEPRDSAVYFCASGLEGNYGYTFGSGTRLTVV.

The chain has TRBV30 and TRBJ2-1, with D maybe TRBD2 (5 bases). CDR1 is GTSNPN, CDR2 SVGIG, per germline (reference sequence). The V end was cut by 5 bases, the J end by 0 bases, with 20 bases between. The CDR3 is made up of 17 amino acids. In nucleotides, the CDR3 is TGTGCCTGGTCCGGGGTCTATCCCTCAAGCTCCTACAATGAGCAGTTCTTC. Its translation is CAWSGVYPSSSYNEQFF.